This TCR beta chain appears in the sequencing data of a study of shared clonotypes between healthy human individuals. Whole-study context: Donor composition was a couple of women and three men, aged 18 to 49. Study-wide results and limits: Roughly 5% of naive CD4 clonotypes were common to four donors. Specimens sampled were limited to blood, with tissue repertoires likely differing.

Method: immunoSEQ multiplex PCR; TCRdb's copy keeps in-frame clones and lacks some. The repertoire consists of about 1.5 million clones, with roughly 96% occurring once and the leading ten covering roughly 1.2%. Notes on this clone: Antigen: not known.

V lost 3 bases to trimming and J lost 5 bases; unmatched junction nucleotides: 6. The CDR3 sequence is 15 residues long. The germline gives CDR1 LNHDA, CDR2 SQIVND (reference sequence). The receptor comes from a man aged 25-40 years in good health. The chain links TRBV19 to TRBJ2-3; TRBD2 agrees at 9 bases. The material sequenced was naive CD4+ T cells sorted from blood. This sample's subset: CD45RA+ positively selected. The CDR3 sequence: CASSIASGKKDTQYF. In DNA, the CDR3 is TGTGCCAGTAGTATCGCTAGCGGGAAGAAAGATACGCAGTATTTT.